The 27 T cell receptor beta chains presented below share a single source sample, sequenced in a study of blood T cell repertoires in COVID-19. Produced via immunoSEQ multiplex PCR; TCRdb's table is partial and in-frame only. This sample yields some 210,000 clones, of which approximately 81% are seen a single time; 8.9% belongs to the top ten. Source material: PBMCs or T cells enriched from blood (not recorded which). All receptors come from a woman between 45 and 60 years old with acute COVID-19.

The V gene is TRBV2, the J gene TRBJ2-3; D remains unclear. From germline, CDR1 is SNHLY and CDR2 FYNNEI. The CDR3 covers 17 residues. V gave up 6 bases and J gave up 2 bases, with 21 bases separating them. CDR3 loop: CASSLNYPRLTTDTQYF. The CDR3 nucleotides are TGTGCCAGCAGCCTCAACTACCCTAGACTCACCACAGATACGCAGTATTTT. Based on the CDR3 plus reference TRBV2 and TRBJ2-3, the full variable domain is EPEVTQTPSHQVTQMGQEVILRCVPISNHLYFYWYRQILGQKVEFLVSFYNNEISEKSEIFDDQFSVERPDGSNFTLKIRSTKLEDSAMYFCASSLNYPRLTTDTQYFGPGTRLTVL.

The CDR3 DNA reads as TGTGCCAGCAGTGCGGGACGGACAACCTACGAGCAGTACTTC. It encodes CASSAGRTTYEQYF. The chain recombines TRBV27 with TRBJ2-7; perhaps TRBD2 as D (6 bases). V lost 5 bases, J lost 2 bases, and 13 bases lay in between. The germline V gene encodes CDR1 MNHEY and CDR2 SMNVEV (reference sequence). The CDR3 contains 14 residues.

The chain carries TRBV28 and TRBJ2-2, with D unclear. The V and J ends lost 5 bases and 6 bases respectively, with 10 bases between them. This CDR3 has 13 residues. The germline V gene has CDR1 MDHEN and CDR2 SYDVKM. The CDR3 region has the DNA TGTGCCAGCAGTCTAAGAACCCCCGGGGAGCTGTTTTTT. It is translated as CASSLRTPGELFF. The entire variable domain, with the rest obtained from reference TRBV28 and TRBJ2-2, is as follows: DVKVTQSSRYLVKRTGEKVFLECVQDMDHENMFWYRQDPGLGLRLIYFSYDVKMKEKGDIPEGYSVSREKKERFSLILESASTNQTSMYLCASSLRTPGELFFGEGSRLTVL.

The chain recombines TRBV11-3 with TRBJ2-5; D might be TRBD2 (6 bases). V was shortened by 5 bases and J by 1 base, with 23 bases between the two germline ends. CDR3 size: 18 residues. The V gene's germline CDR1 is SGHNT and CDR2 YENEEA. CDR3 residues: CASSHGLRITPIQETQYF. The CDR3 DNA follows: TGTGCCAGCAGCCACGGACTAAGGATAACGCCGATCCAAGAGACCCAGTACTTC. Full variable domain (missing parts from reference TRBV11-3 and TRBJ2-5): EAGVVQSPRYKIIEKKQPVAFWCNPISGHNTLYWYLQNLGQGPELLIRYENEEAVDDSQLPKDRFSAERLKGVDSTLKIQPAELGDSAVYLCASSHGLRITPIQETQYFGPGTRLLVL.

The J gene is TRBJ2-2, the V gene TRBV19; 9 bases agree with TRBD1. Per the germline V gene, CDR1 is LNHDA and CDR2 is SQIVND (reference sequence). The CDR3 runs to 15 residues. The V gene end was trimmed by 6 bases and the J gene end by 7 bases; junction bases not matched to a gene: 9. The CDR3 DNA follows: TGTGCCAGTAGCAGGGACAGGGATCGAAACGGGGAGCTGTTTTTT. Amino acid sequence: CASSRDRDRNGELFF.

The DNA of the CDR3 is TGTGCCAGCAACTTAGGAGGGACAGGTGCCGAGACCCAGTACTTC. Protein product: CASNLGGTGAETQYF. This chain joins TRBV5-4 and TRBJ2-5, with 8 bases that match TRBD1. The V and J ends lost 6 bases and 5 bases, in that order; junction bases with no gene match: 12. Per the germline V gene, CDR1 is SGHNT and CDR2 is YYREEE (reference sequence). This CDR3 comprises 15 residues. Full variable domain (remainder filled in from reference TRBV5-4 and TRBJ2-5): ETGVTQSPTHLIKTRGQQVTLRCSSQSGHNTVSWYQQALGQGPQFIFQYYREEENGRGNFPPRFSGLQFPNYSSELNVNALELDDSALYLCASNLGGTGAETQYFGPGTRLLVL.

The rearrangement links TRBV30 to TRBJ2-7, with 8 nucleotides matching TRBD1. This CDR3 spans 14 amino acids. Germline V gene lookup returns CDR1 GTSNPN and CDR2 SVGIG (reference sequence). J gave up 4 bases and V 2 bases, and 7 bases lay outside the gene matches. Written as DNA, the CDR3 is TGTGCCTGGAGTCTGGACAGGGAGAGATACGAGCAGTACTTC. Translating gives CAWSLDRERYEQYF.

V is TRBV30 and J is TRBJ2-3; 8 nucleotides align to TRBD2. The V segment lost 2 bases and the J segment 4 bases; nucleotides outside the gene matches: 8. The CDR3 contains 15 residues. Germline V gene lookup returns CDR1 GTSNPN and CDR2 SVGIG (reference sequence). CDR3 protein: CAWSPSGSAPDTQYF. The CDR3 DNA reads as TGTGCCTGGAGTCCCAGCGGGAGCGCGCCAGATACGCAGTATTTT.

The chain employs TRBV21-1 and TRBJ1-5. TRBV21-1 is termed a pseudogene. This CDR3 contains 16 residues. CDR3 DNA: TGTGCCAGCAGCGTCCAAAGAGGCGGGGCGTCTCAGCCCCAGCATTTT. Its protein product is CASSVQRGGASQPQHF.

The J gene is TRBJ2-5, the V gene TRBV10-2, with 8 bases matching TRBD2. Germline lookup yields CDR1 WSHSY and CDR2 SAAADI. This CDR3 contains 16 residues. V lost 8 bases, J lost 2 bases, and 13 bases stayed unmatched. The CDR3 here is CASLEGTGGRQETQYF. The CDR3 region has the DNA TGCGCCAGCCTAGAAGGGACGGGGGGGCGGCAAGAGACCCAGTACTTC.

This chain uses TRBV7-9 with TRBJ2-7; D not resolved. CDR1 SEHNR and CDR2 FQNEAQ come from the germline V gene (reference sequence). Deletions cut 5 bases from V and 7 bases from J, with 12 bases between. The CDR3 contains 12 residues. CDR3 sequence (DNA): TGTGCCAGCAGCCCGCAACTCGGGGAGCAGTACTTC. It is translated as CASSPQLGEQYF.

This chain links TRBV5-3 with TRBJ1-4; unclear D gene. TRBV5-3 carries the ORF label, with uncertain function. V lost 4 bases to trimming and J lost 7 bases, with 17 bases between them. The CDR3 has 15 residues. CDR3 nucleotides: TGTGCCAGAAGCCCCCGTCTTCAGGCTGGTGAAAAACTGTTTTTT. Protein sequence: CARSPRLQAGEKLFF.

The CDR3 reads CASSYRDRGYEQYF. DNA for the CDR3: TGTGCCAGCAGTTACAGGGACAGGGGTTACGAGCAGTACTTC. The chain joins TRBV27 to TRBJ2-7, with 10 bases aligning to TRBD1. After removal of 4 bases from V and 4 bases from J, the junction contained 4 bases not matched to a gene. The germline V gene encodes CDR1 MNHEY and CDR2 SMNVEV (reference sequence). This CDR3 region has 14 residues.

CDR3: CASSSLPTGYSNQPQHF. The CDR3 DNA is TGTGCCAGTAGCTCCCTTCCGACAGGCTATAGCAATCAGCCCCAGCATTTT. The chain combines TRBV19 with TRBJ1-5; tentative D call: TRBD1 (6 bases). V gave up 6 bases and J gave up 0 bases, with 18 bases separating them. Germline V gene sequence: CDR1 LNHDA, CDR2 SQIVND (reference sequence). This CDR3 spans 17 amino acids.

V and J are TRBV6-2 or TRBV6-3 and TRBJ2-1; 7 bases agree with TRBD1. The V and J ends lost 2 bases and 7 bases, in that order; junction bases with no gene match: 8. This CDR3 has 15 residues. Germline CDR1 is MNHEY and CDR2 is SVGEGT. DNA for the CDR3: TGTGCCAGCAGTTACAGAGGGGGCGCTCGGAATGAGCAGTTCTTC. Its protein product is CASSYRGGARNEQFF.

This chain connects TRBV19 to TRBJ2-3; 10 bases line up with TRBD2. CDR1 and CDR2 (germline): LNHDA, SQIVND (reference sequence). The CDR3 is made up of 17 amino acids. After removal of 0 bases from V and 5 bases from J, the junction contained 8 bases not matched to a gene. CDR3 DNA sequence: TGTGCCAGTAGTATAGATCCAGCGGGAGGGCCGTTAGATACGCAGTATTTT. Its translation: CASSIDPAGGPLDTQYF.

This sequence joins TRBV23-1 and TRBJ2-2; the D gene is possibly TRBD1 (5 bases). TRBV23-1 falls under the ORF class, with uncertain function. The CDR3 is made up of 17 amino acids. V lost 9 bases to trimming and J lost 5 bases, with 25 bases between them. The CDR3 protein is CASLSSDSLINTGELFF. The CDR3 bases are TGCGCCAGTCTATCGAGTGACAGCCTCATTAATACCGGGGAGCTGTTTTTT.

The rearrangement joins TRBV2 to TRBJ1-3; 9 nucleotides align to TRBD1. The CDR3 spans 15 residues. Germline CDR1 and CDR2: SNHLY and FYNNEI. V gave up 7 bases and J gave up 0 bases; unmatched junction bases: 4. CDR3 DNA sequence: TGTGCCAGCACGACAGGGGGGTTCTCTGGAAACACCATATATTTT. Translated: CASTTGGFSGNTIYF.

This rearrangement joins TRBV11-2 to TRBJ1-1; maybe TRBD1 (5 bases). V was clipped by 2 bases and J by 3 bases, with 7 bases between them. There are 13 residues in the CDR3. Germline CDR1 is SGHAT and CDR2 is FQNNGV. The CDR3 loop is CASSLIGDTEAFF. The CDR3 DNA reads as TGTGCCAGCAGCTTAATAGGGGACACTGAAGCTTTCTTT.

This chain links TRBV29-1 with TRBJ2-5, with D possibly matching TRBD2 (5 bases). CDR3 length equals 13 residues. Germline assignment: CDR1 SQVTM and CDR2 ANQGSEA. Between the trimmed V and J ends, which lost 6 bases and 4 bases, there was a span of 15 bases. This CDR3 is CSVGPPSRETQYF. CDR3 DNA: TGCAGCGTCGGACCCCCTAGCAGAGAGACCCAGTACTTC.

The chain joins TRBV9 to TRBJ2-1; 10 bases agree with TRBD2. Germline lookup yields CDR1 SGDLS and CDR2 YYNGEE. Trimming removed 0 bases from V and 2 bases from J; junction bases left unmatched: 5. The CDR3 is 17 amino acids. CDR3 sequence: CASSVGDSGGPYNEQFF. The CDR3 DNA is TGTGCCAGCAGCGTAGGAGATAGCGGGGGGCCCTACAATGAGCAGTTCTTC.

The rearrangement joins TRBV7-6 to TRBJ2-5; 14 bases are a match to TRBD2. The CDR3 runs 17 residues. V lost 5 bases, J lost 0 bases, and 5 bases stayed unmatched. Germline CDR1 is SGHVS and CDR2 is FNYEAQ. Here the CDR3 reads CASSPGLAGGNQETQYF. Here the CDR3 DNA reads TGTGCCAGCAGCCCCGGACTAGCGGGAGGTAACCAAGAGACCCAGTACTTC. Combining the CDR3 with reference TRBV7-6 and TRBJ2-5 gives the whole variable domain GAGVSQSPRYKVTKRGQDVALRCDPISGHVSLYWYRQALGQGPEFLTYFNYEAQQDKSGLPNDRFSAERPEGSISTLTIQRTEQRDSAMYRCASSPGLAGGNQETQYFGPGTRLLVL.

This clone was detected a few times. J is TRBJ2-5 and V is TRBV7-2; 9 bases are shared with TRBD1. The V and J ends lost 4 bases and 5 bases, in that order; junction bases with no gene match: 5. This CDR3 is built from 14 residues. Germline-derived CDR1 and CDR2 are SGHTA and FQGNSA. CDR3 sequence: CASSSQQGAETQYF. The CDR3 bases are TGTGCCAGCAGCTCCCAACAGGGGGCCGAGACCCAGTACTTC.

This chain uses TRBV28 with TRBJ2-5; the D gene is possibly TRBD2 (7 bases). The CDR3 length is 15 residues. In germline, CDR1 is MDHEN, CDR2 SYDVKM. The V and J ends lost 0 bases and 3 bases respectively, with 11 bases between them. The CDR3 protein is CASSLWGGGKETQYF. The CDR3, as DNA: TGTGCCAGCAGTTTATGGGGAGGGGGGAAAGAGACCCAGTACTTC.

This sequence joins TRBV15 and TRBJ2-7; maybe TRBD1 (5 bases). This CDR3 is 16 amino acids long. V was trimmed by 1 base and J by 0 bases, leaving 13 bases between them. Germline loops: CDR1 LNHNV, CDR2 YYDKDF (reference sequence). The CDR3 here is CATSRVNRQSSYEQYF. The CDR3 DNA is TGTGCCACCAGCAGAGTTAACCGACAGAGCTCCTACGAGCAGTACTTC.

This clone has more than one count but fewer than ten. The chain combines TRBV20-1 with TRBJ2-1, with D unclear. The germline gives CDR1 DFQATT, CDR2 SNEGSKA (reference sequence). Trimming removed 2 bases from V and 4 bases from J, with 3 bases in between. This CDR3 has 11 amino acids. This CDR3 reads CSARTYNEQFF. For the CDR3, the DNA is TGCAGTGCTAGAACTTACAATGAGCAGTTCTTC.

This chain connects TRBV5-4 to TRBJ2-5, with a tentative D call TRBD1 (6 bases). Germline V gives CDR1 SGHNT, CDR2 YYREEE (reference sequence). The CDR3 has 15 amino acids. The V gene lost 4 bases and the J gene lost 0 bases, with 13 bases spanning the gap. In DNA form, the CDR3 reads TGTGCCAGCAGCCTGACAGGTCGATACCAAGAGACCCAGTACTTC. This codes for CASSLTGRYQETQYF.